The present T cell receptor (beta chain) was sequenced within a study of Ad26.COV2.S vaccination and SARS-CoV-2 variants. Deletions cut 1 base from V and 0 bases from J, with 13 bases between. The germline gives CDR1 MGHDK, CDR2 SYGVNS. This CDR3 is 18 amino acids long. The method was immunoSEQ multiplex PCR; TCRdb's version includes in-frame clones alone and lacks a portion of them. The sample carries about 350,000 clones, less than 90% recorded once. Treatment meaning: around 19 received Ad26.COV2.S at low or high dose, single or two shots; 5 received placebo; per-sample allocation not given. Sampling occurred on day 63 after the first vaccine or placebo injection.

The source of this sequence is a person between 18 and 60 years old who received the Ad26.COV2.S COVID-19 vaccine or a placebo. Sequenced material: peripheral blood, taken in a trial of Ad26.COV2.S vaccine versus placebo. The chain couples TRBV25-1 to TRBJ2-6; D tentatively fits TRBD1 or TRBD2 (6 bases each). As DNA, the CDR3 is TGTGCCAGCAGTGAATGGGGAGGAGGGGGCTCTGGGGCCAACGTCCTGACTTTC. Its translation: CASSEWGGGGSGANVLTF. Combining the CDR3 with reference TRBV25-1 and TRBJ2-6 gives the whole variable domain EADIYQTPRYLVIGTGKKITLECSQTMGHDKMYWYQQDPGMELHLIHYSYGVNSTEKGDLSSESTVSRIRTEHFPLTLESARPSHTSQYLCASSEWGGGGSGANVLTFGAGSRLTVL.